This T cell receptor beta chain was profiled in a study of T cell repertoires in ileal Crohn's disease. Study summary: About half of patients got postoperative therapy: about a dozen thiopurines, around 19 anti-TNF. M6 samples are neoterminal ileum biopsies from postoperative colonoscopy.

The CDR3 is 14 amino acids. Germline V gives CDR1 SGHVS, CDR2 FNYEAQ. Trimming shortened V by 1 base and J by 1 base, and 8 bases separated the two germline ends. Only in-frame clones appear in the TCRdb table, and some are missing; sequencing was by immunoSEQ multiplex PCR. The sample contains approximately 3,700 clones, 75% to 90% of which appear only once. As for time point: neoterminal ileum biopsy at postoperative endoscopy, about 6 months after surgery. The chain has TRBV7-6 and TRBJ2-7; possible D gene TRBD2, 5 bases. Sequencing was performed on ileal tissue. The sequence was obtained from an adult with Crohn's disease. Here the CDR3 reads CASSLDGLSYEQYF. For the CDR3, the DNA is TGTGCCAGCAGCTTAGACGGACTTTCCTACGAGCAGTACTTC.